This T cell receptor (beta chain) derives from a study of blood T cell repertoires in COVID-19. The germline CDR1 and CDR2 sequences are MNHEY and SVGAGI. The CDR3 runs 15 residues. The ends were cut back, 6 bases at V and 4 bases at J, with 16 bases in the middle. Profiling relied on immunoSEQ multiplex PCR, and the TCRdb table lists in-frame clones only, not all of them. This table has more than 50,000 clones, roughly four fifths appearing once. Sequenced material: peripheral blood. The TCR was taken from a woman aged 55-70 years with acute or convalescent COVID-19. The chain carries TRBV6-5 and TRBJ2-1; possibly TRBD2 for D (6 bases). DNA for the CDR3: TGTGCCAGCAGGCCGACGGGGAGGATGTACAATGAGCAGTTCTTC. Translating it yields CASRPTGRMYNEQFF.